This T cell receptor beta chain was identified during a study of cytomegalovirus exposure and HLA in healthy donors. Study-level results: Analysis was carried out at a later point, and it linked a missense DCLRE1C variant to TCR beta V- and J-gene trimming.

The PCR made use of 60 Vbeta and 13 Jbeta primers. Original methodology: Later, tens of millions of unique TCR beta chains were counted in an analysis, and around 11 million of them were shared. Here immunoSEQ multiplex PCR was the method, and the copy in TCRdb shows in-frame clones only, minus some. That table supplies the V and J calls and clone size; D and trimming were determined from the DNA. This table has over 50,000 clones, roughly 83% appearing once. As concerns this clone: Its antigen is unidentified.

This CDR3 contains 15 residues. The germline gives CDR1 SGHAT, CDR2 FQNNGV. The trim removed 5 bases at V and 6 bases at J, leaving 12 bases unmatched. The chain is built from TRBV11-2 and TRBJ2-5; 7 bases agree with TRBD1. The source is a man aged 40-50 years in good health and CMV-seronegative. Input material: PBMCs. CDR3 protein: CASSDERQGAKTQYF. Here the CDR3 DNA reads TGTGCCAGCAGCGACGAGAGACAGGGCGCGAAGACCCAGTACTTC. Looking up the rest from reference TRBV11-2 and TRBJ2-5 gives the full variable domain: EAGVAQSPRYKIIEKRQSVAFWCNPISGHATLYWYQQILGQGPKLLIQFQNNGVVDDSQLPKDRFSAERLKGVDSTLKIQPAKLEDSAVYLCASSDERQGAKTQYFGPGTRLLVL.